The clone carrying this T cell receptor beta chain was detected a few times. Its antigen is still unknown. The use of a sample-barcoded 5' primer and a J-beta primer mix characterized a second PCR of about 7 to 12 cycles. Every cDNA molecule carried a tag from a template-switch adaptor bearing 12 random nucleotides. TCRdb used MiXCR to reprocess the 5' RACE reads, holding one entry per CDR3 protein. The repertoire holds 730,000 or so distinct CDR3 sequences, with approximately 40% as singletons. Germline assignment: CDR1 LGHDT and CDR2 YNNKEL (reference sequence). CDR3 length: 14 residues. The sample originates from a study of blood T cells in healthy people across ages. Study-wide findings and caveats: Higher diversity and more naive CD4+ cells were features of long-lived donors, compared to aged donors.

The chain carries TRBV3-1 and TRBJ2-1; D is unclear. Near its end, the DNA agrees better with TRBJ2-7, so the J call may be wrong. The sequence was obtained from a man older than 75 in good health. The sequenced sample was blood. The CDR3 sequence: CASSQEESYNEQYF. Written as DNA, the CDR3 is TGTGCCAGCAGCCAAGAGGAATCCTACAATGAGCAGTACTTC.